The sequence of this T cell receptor (beta chain) was determined in a study of T cells in Graves' hyperthyroidism and ophthalmopathy. Study results and caveats: Most clonotypes expanded in thyroid above 0.001 were likewise present in blood.

TCR beta CDR3 regions were amplified from RNA transcripts. The HTBI set primed first-round TCR CDR3 RT-PCR. TCRdb re-analysed the multiplex PCR reads in MiXCR, keeping a single row per CDR3 protein. The sample contains 250,000 to 300,000 distinct CDR3 sequences, approximately 17% of which appear only once. This clonotype came up many times. Its specificity is not known. Ophthalmopathy patients had moderate-to-severe active disease, CAS ≥3, NOSPECS ≥4, and disease duration under 3 months. The CDR3 covers 15 residues. The germline CDR1 and CDR2 sequences are SQVTM and ANQGSEA. After removal of 7 bases from V and 2 bases from J, the junction contained 13 bases not matched to a gene.

This clonotype originated in a woman aged 55-70 years with Graves' ophthalmopathy. What was sequenced was blood. The gene calls are TRBV29-1 and TRBJ2-7; 8 bases are shared with TRBD2. This CDR3 is CSARAGSGTTYEQYF. The CDR3 region has the DNA TGCAGCGCCCGAGCTGGTAGCGGGACGACCTACGAGCAGTACTTC.